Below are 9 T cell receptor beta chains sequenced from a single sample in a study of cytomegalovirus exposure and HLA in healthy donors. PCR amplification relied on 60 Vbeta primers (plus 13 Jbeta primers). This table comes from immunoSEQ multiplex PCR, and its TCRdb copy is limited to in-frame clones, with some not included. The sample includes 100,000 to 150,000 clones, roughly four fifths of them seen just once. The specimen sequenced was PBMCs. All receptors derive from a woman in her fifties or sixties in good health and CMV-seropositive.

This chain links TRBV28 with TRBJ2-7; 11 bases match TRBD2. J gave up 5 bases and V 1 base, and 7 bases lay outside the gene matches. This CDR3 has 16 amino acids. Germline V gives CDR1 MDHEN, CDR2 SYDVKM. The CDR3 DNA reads TGTGCCAGCAGTTTATTGGGGACTAGCGGTCGCCACGAGCAGTACTTC. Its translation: CASSLLGTSGRHEQYF.

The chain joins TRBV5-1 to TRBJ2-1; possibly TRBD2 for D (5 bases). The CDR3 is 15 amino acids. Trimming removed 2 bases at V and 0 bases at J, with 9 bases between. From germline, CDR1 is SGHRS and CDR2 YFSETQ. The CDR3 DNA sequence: TGCGCCAGCAGCTTTAATGCGGGCTCCTACAATGAGCAGTTCTTC. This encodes CASSFNAGSYNEQFF.

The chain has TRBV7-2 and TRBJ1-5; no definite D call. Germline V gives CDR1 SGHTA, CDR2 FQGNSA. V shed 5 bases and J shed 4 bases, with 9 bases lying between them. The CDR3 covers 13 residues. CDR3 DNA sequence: TGTGCCAGCAGCCCAGACAAGAATCAGCCCCAGCATTTT. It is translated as CASSPDKNQPQHF.

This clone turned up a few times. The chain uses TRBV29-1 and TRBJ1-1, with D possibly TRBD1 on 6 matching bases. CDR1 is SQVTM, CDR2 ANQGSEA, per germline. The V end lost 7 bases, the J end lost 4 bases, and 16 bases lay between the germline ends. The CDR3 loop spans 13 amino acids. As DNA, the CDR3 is TGCAGCGCCGGAAGTACAGGGCCCACTGAAGCTTTCTTT. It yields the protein CSAGSTGPTEAFF. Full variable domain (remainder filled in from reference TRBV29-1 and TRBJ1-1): SAVISQKPSRDICQRGTSLTIQCQVDSQVTMMFWYRQQPGQSLTLIATANQGSEATYESGFVIDKFPISRPNLTFSTLTVSNMSPEDSSIYLCSAGSTGPTEAFFGQGTRLTVV.

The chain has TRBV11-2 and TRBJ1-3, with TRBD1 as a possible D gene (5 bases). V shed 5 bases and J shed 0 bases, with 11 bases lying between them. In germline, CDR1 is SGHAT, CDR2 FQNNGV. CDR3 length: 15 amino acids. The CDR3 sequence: CASSLTAFSGNTIYF. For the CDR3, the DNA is TGTGCCAGCAGCCTGACAGCTTTCTCTGGAAACACCATATATTTT.

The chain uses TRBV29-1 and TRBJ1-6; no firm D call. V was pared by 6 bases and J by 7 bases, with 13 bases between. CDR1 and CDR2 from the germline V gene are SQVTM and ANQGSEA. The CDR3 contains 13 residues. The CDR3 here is CSVSGGGNSPLHF. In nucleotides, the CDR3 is TGCAGCGTGTCGGGAGGTGGGAATTCACCCCTCCACTTT.

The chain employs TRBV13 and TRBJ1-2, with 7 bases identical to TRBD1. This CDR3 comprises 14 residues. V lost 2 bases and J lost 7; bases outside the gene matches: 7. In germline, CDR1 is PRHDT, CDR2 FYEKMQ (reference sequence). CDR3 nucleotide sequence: TGTGCCAGCAGCTTAATCGGGAACAGGGGTGGCTACACCTTC. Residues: CASSLIGNRGGYTF.

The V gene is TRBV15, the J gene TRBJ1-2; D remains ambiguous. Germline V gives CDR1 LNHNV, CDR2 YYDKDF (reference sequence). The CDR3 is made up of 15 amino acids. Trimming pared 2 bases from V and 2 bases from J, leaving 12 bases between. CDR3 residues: CATSRPGERNYGYTF. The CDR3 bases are TGTGCCACCAGCAGACCCGGTGAGAGGAACTATGGCTACACCTTC.

The CDR3 sequence is CASSTSGITDTQYF. The CDR3 bases are TGTGCCAGCAGTACTAGCGGGATCACAGATACGCAGTATTTT. J is TRBJ2-3 and V is TRBV6-4, with 10 bases that match TRBD2. The CDR3 spans 14 residues. V dropped 5 bases and J dropped 2; count of bases not matched to a gene: 1. Germline values: CDR1 MRHNA, CDR2 SNTAGT.